This TCR beta chain originates from a study of CXCR3-negative and CXCR3-positive naive CD8 T cells. About this clonotype: Its antigen is unknown.

Germline CDR1 DFQATT, CDR2 SNEGSKA (reference sequence). This CDR3 has 16 amino acids. UMI labels and 5' RACE were used to prepare the TRB cDNA libraries. No DNA is given; TCRdb re-called the 5' RACE reads and lists each CDR3 protein once. The listing contains around 140,000 distinct CDR3 sequences. Whole-study findings and limits: More hydrophobic TRB CDR3s occurred in CXCR3-positive than in CXCR3-negative naive cells.

The sequenced sample was naive CXCR3+ CD8+ T cells from blood. This sample's subset: CD45RO-CCR7+CD27+CD95- naive CD8+ T cells expressing CXCR3 (TNR3+). V gene TRBV20-1 combines with J gene TRBJ2-7; TCRdb's D gene call, TRBD1, goes unchecked for lack of DNA. This TCR came from a human donor in good health. Some clones in this sample may be carry-over from other donors' samples. The CDR3 sequence is CSVRTDGLTDPYEQYF.